The present TCR beta chain was sequenced within a study of T cells after yellow fever vaccination. The study, taken as a whole, reports: The booster saw the reappearance of most primary-vaccination clones (more than 95% CD4, around 88% CD8).

This clonotype was seen once. The antigen is unknown. This CDR3 region has 14 residues. The V and J ends lost 2 bases and 7 bases respectively, with 15 bases between them. CDR1 is DFQATT and CDR2 is SNEGSKA in the germline V gene (reference sequence). TCRdb re-derived calls from the 5' RACE reads in MiXCR, one entry per CDR3 protein. The sample has almost 600,000 distinct CDR3 sequences; 13% are singletons. The rearrangement joins TRBV20-1 to TRBJ2-1; D is perhaps TRBD1 (5 bases). The receptor was derived from a man younger than 40 who received the YFV17D yellow fever vaccine. Sequencing used PBMCs, obtained on the day of the yellow fever booster vaccination. Here the CDR3 DNA reads TGCAGTGCTAGAAAGCCTAGGGGCCTGAATGAGCAGTTCTTC. Its translation: CSARKPRGLNEQFF.